These 8 T cell receptor beta chains came from one sample sequenced in a study of T and B cells in COVID-19 patients. Blood genomic DNA input for TRB amplification was roughly 220-500 ng. TRB rearrangements were amplified by multiplex PCR with BIOMED2 TRB-A/B primers. Each CDR3 protein gets one entry after TCRdb re-called the multiplex PCR reads with MiXCR. The table lists about 3,200 distinct CDR3 sequences, approximately 30% of them singletons. The sequenced sample consisted of blood. These receptor sequences come from a human donor with active COVID-19. The donor label of this sample is uncertain.

Only a few counts were recorded for this clonotype. The chain combines TRBV18 with TRBJ1-2; no clear D. V lost 2 bases to trimming and J lost 4 bases, with 14 bases between them. Germline CDR1 reads KGHSH; CDR2 reads LQKENI. CDR3 length: 15 amino acids. CDR3 in DNA: TGTGCCAGCTCACCAGTGAGCCAGGCGCCCTATGGCTACACCTTC. Its protein is CASSPVSQAPYGYTF.

In its sample, this clonotype is medium-sized (0.01 to 0.1%). The chain uses TRBV29-1 and TRBJ2-1; no firm D call. Germline V gene sequence: CDR1 SQVTM, CDR2 ANQGSEA. The CDR3 consists of 14 residues. The V and J ends lost 7 bases and 6 bases respectively, with 19 bases between them. The chain's CDR3 is CSGNRLVKVNEQFF. CDR3 nucleotide sequence: TGCAGCGGCAACCGGCTAGTCAAGGTCAATGAGCAGTTCTTC.

By proportion, this clonotype is medium-sized. The rearrangement uses TRBV19 and TRBJ1-1; 11 nucleotides align to TRBD1. This CDR3 is 15 amino acids long. V was clipped by 1 base and J by 6 bases; unmatched bases: 4. Germline CDR1 LNHDA, CDR2 SQIVND (reference sequence). The CDR3 loop is CASSIGGQGVAEAFF. Written as DNA, the CDR3 is TGTGCCAGTAGTATAGGGGGACAGGGGGTGGCTGAAGCTTTCTTT.

This clonotype was counted a few times. The chain uses TRBV12-3 or TRBV12-4 and TRBJ2-4; tentatively, D is TRBD2 (6 bases). V was pared by 2 bases and J by 3 bases, with 11 bases between. The CDR3 consists of 15 residues. Here the CDR3 reads CASSLSAGRKNIQYF. CDR3 nucleotide sequence: TGTGCCAGCAGTTTATCCGCGGGGCGCAAAAACATTCAGTACTTC.

This clonotype is medium-sized (0.01 to 0.1%) in the sample. The V gene is TRBV27, the J gene TRBJ2-6; perhaps TRBD2 as D (6 bases). This CDR3 is built from 14 residues. Germline values: CDR1 MNHEY, CDR2 SMNVEV (reference sequence). Between the trimmed V and J ends, which lost 6 bases and 4 bases, there was a span of 10 bases. The CDR3 reads CASSPGGGANVLTF. In DNA, the CDR3 is TGTGCCAGCAGCCCTGGGGGGGGGGCCAACGTCCTGACTTTC.

Comments on this clonotype: A much larger clone sits a single nucleotide away, making a read error possible. In DNA form, the CDR3 reads TGTACCAGCAGTTGGGACAGGGGAGCTTACGAGCAGTACTTC. It translates to CTSSWDRGAYEQYF. The rearrangement uses TRBV27 and TRBJ2-7, with 10 bases fitting TRBD1. Germline V gene lookup returns CDR1 MNHEY and CDR2 SMNVEV (reference sequence). The CDR3 consists of 14 residues.

The chain is built from TRBV27 and TRBJ2-1; D may be TRBD2 (6 bases). Germline assignment: CDR1 MNHEY and CDR2 SMNVEV (reference sequence). This CDR3 has 21 residues. V lost 5 bases and J 2 bases, leaving 31 bases between the germline ends. CDR3: CASSPRRGTPSHLRTYNEQFF. The DNA of the CDR3 is TGTGCCAGCAGTCCCCGCCGTGGGACTCCATCGCACTTGCGTACCTACAATGAGCAGTTCTTC.

By share of the sample, this clonotype is medium-sized. The chain employs TRBV19 and TRBJ2-2, with D perhaps matching TRBD1 (7 bases). The germline V gene has CDR1 LNHDA and CDR2 SQIVND (reference sequence). This CDR3 comprises 16 residues. With 7 bases removed from V and 0 bases from J, the gap between germline ends came to 15 bases. CDR3 sequence (DNA): TGTGCCAGTACCGCCCGCGGGACAGCGAACACCGGGGAGCTGTTTTTT. This codes for CASTARGTANTGELFF.